This record looks at one T cell receptor (beta chain) sequence and its context. The sample belongs to a study of blood T cell repertoires in COVID-19. On the study more broadly: Researchers got acute and convalescent COVID-19 samples from the United States, Italy and Spain. In each case, the material was cDNA or gDNA derived from T cells, B-cell-depleted T cells, or PBMCs.

The CDR3 runs 14 residues. Losses at the gene ends were 8 bases for V and 3 bases for J; bases not matched to a gene: 9. Germline V lookup: CDR1 SNHLY, CDR2 FYNNEI. How the authors handled the data: Cell counts per sample came from amplifying reference gene primers. TCRdb's copy holds only in-frame clones and misses some; the assay was immunoSEQ multiplex PCR. V, J and clone size derive from that table, while D and trimming were established from the DNA sequence. The sample has 250,000 or so clones; roughly 91% are singletons. Enrolment of Seattle patients took place during active infection, and they were followed longitudinally.

The specimen was peripheral blood. The V and J genes are TRBV2 and TRBJ1-1, with 7 nucleotides matching TRBD1. The source of this sequence is a young man with COVID-19, enrolled during active disease. This CDR3 reads CASVEYTGDTEAFF. The CDR3 bases are TGTGCCAGCGTCGAATATACAGGGGACACTGAAGCTTTCTTT. Drawing the rest from reference TRBV2 and TRBJ1-1, the complete variable domain is EPEVTQTPSHQVTQMGQEVILRCVPISNHLYFYWYRQILGQKVEFLVSFYNNEISEKSEIFDDQFSVERPDGSNFTLKIRSTKLEDSAMYFCASVEYTGDTEAFFGQGTRLTVV.